This T cell receptor (beta chain) appears in the sequencing data of a study of T cells in Graves' hyperthyroidism and ophthalmopathy. This clonotype was detected ten times or more. The CDR3 length is 15 residues. V lost 3 bases, J lost 3 bases, and 9 bases stayed unmatched. CDR1 is SGHRS and CDR2 is YFSETQ in the germline V gene. Amplification of TCR beta CDR3 regions used RNA as the template. First-round RT-PCR of the TCR CDR3 relied on the HTBI primer set. TCRdb analysed the multiplex PCR reads with MiXCR anew, one entry per CDR3 protein. The sample records 270,000 or so distinct CDR3 sequences, around a quarter being singletons.

Sequencing was carried out using blood. The chain recombines TRBV5-1 with TRBJ2-7, with TRBD1 matching 7 bases. The sequence came from a man between 35 and 55 years old with Graves' hyperthyroidism that later progressed to Graves' ophthalmopathy. CDR3 sequence (DNA): TGCGCCAGCAGCTACTCCGGGACAGATCTCTACGAGCAGTACTTC. Its translation: CASSYSGTDLYEQYF.